The next 15 T cell receptor beta chains were all read from a single sample in a study of blood T cell repertoires in COVID-19. Produced via immunoSEQ multiplex PCR; TCRdb's table is partial and in-frame only. The sample has more than 90,000 clones, approximately 83% seen once. Sequencing used peripheral blood. The receptor source for this set is a woman in her sixties or seventies with acute or convalescent COVID-19.

The chain links TRBV2 to TRBJ2-2, with D tentatively TRBD2 (7 bases). The ends were cut back, 5 bases at V and 6 bases at J, with 16 bases in the middle. Germline CDR1 reads SNHLY; CDR2 reads FYNNEI. The CDR3 is made up of 15 amino acids. The CDR3 loop reads CASSRTRGNAGELFF. CDR3 nucleotides: TGTGCCAGCAGTCGGACTAGGGGGAATGCCGGGGAGCTGTTTTTT.

The rearrangement joins TRBV12-3 or TRBV12-4 to TRBJ1-4; D unresolved. V lost 3 bases and J lost 8, with 4 bases in between. The CDR3 is 11 residues long. CDR3 residues: CASSFQEKLFF. CDR3 DNA sequence: TGTGCCAGCAGTTTTCAAGAAAAACTGTTTTTT.

The chain is built from TRBV28 and TRBJ1-2, with a possible D match to TRBD1 (6 bases). CDR1 and CDR2 (germline): MDHEN, SYDVKM. V was shortened by 3 bases and J by 5 bases, with 13 bases between the two germline ends. CDR3 length: 14 amino acids. CDR3 amino acids: CASSFFGTRYGYTF. The CDR3 DNA reads as TGTGCCAGCAGTTTTTTCGGGACACGTTATGGCTACACCTTC.

In this sample, this clone turned up once. This chain links TRBV5-5 with TRBJ1-3; no reliable D call. Germline V gene lookup returns CDR1 SGHKS and CDR2 YYEKEE (reference sequence). This CDR3 has 14 amino acids. Trimming took 2 bases from V and 2 from J, leaving 8 bases between them. CDR3 sequence: CASSFDSAGNTIYF. The CDR3 DNA reads as TGTGCCAGCAGCTTTGATAGCGCTGGAAACACCATATATTTT.

The chain recombines TRBV28 with TRBJ2-2, with D tentatively TRBD1 (6 bases). CDR3 length equals 15 residues. V was shortened by 5 bases and J by 8 bases, with 18 bases between the two germline ends. Germline V gene lookup returns CDR1 MDHEN and CDR2 SYDVKM. The CDR3 protein is CASSLSDSGRGELFF. As DNA, the CDR3 is TGTGCCAGCAGTCTGTCGGACAGCGGAAGAGGGGAGCTGTTTTTT. The full variable domain, its missing parts supplied by reference TRBV28 and TRBJ2-2, is DVKVTQSSRYLVKRTGEKVFLECVQDMDHENMFWYRQDPGLGLRLIYFSYDVKMKEKGDIPEGYSVSREKKERFSLILESASTNQTSMYLCASSLSDSGRGELFFGEGSRLTVL.

This chain connects TRBV23-1 to TRBJ1-6, with 7 bases matching TRBD1. TRBV23-1 has ORF status, its function being uncertain. The V segment lost 7 bases and the J segment 8 bases; nucleotides outside the gene matches: 5. This CDR3 is 13 amino acids long. The DNA of the CDR3 is TGCGCCAGCATGGGACAGAGAGATTCACCCCTCCACTTT. Amino acid sequence: CASMGQRDSPLHF.

The sample holds one count of this clone. The chain is built from TRBV18 and TRBJ1-3; 7 nucleotides agree with TRBD1. V dropped 3 bases and J dropped 0; count of bases not matched to a gene: 5. The CDR3 sequence is 16 residues long. Germline CDR1 KGHSH, CDR2 LQKENI. CDR3 sequence (DNA): TGTGCCAGCTCACCGGGACAGCCTAGCTCTGGAAACACCATATATTTT. It translates to CASSPGQPSSGNTIYF.

The rearrangement joins TRBV28 to TRBJ2-5; D perhaps matches TRBD1 (5 bases). Germline CDR1 MDHEN, CDR2 SYDVKM. Trimming took 2 bases from V and 3 from J, leaving 7 bases between them. This CDR3 region has 13 residues. The CDR3 region is CASSLSREETQYF. CDR3 in DNA: TGTGCCAGCAGTTTAAGCAGGGAAGAGACCCAGTACTTC.

This chain joins TRBV5-1 and TRBJ2-5, with 8 bases identical to TRBD1. V lost 0 bases and J lost 2; bases outside the gene matches: 6. This CDR3 region has 16 residues. From germline, CDR1 is SGHRS and CDR2 YFSETQ. CDR3 region: CASSLGPGTGQETQYF. The DNA for the CDR3 is TGCGCCAGCAGCTTGGGCCCCGGGACAGGACAAGAGACCCAGTACTTC.

V and J are TRBV19 and TRBJ1-1, with 7 positions matching TRBD1. The germline gives CDR1 LNHDA, CDR2 SQIVND (reference sequence). This CDR3 contains 13 residues. The V segment lost 9 bases and the J segment 3 bases; nucleotides outside the gene matches: 7. The CDR3 DNA follows: TGTGCCAGCTCACAGGGGAGAGACACTGAAGCTTTCTTT. This gives the protein CASSQGRDTEAFF.

The chain couples TRBV5-1 to TRBJ1-3; D is unclear. The CDR3 covers 18 residues. V gave up 0 bases and J gave up 4 bases, with 20 bases separating them. Germline V gene lookup returns CDR1 SGHRS and CDR2 YFSETQ. CDR3 bases: TGCGCCAGCAGCTTGGCCCTTTTTGACACGGCCTTAGGAAACACCATATATTTT. Its protein product is CASSLALFDTALGNTIYF. Looking up the rest from reference TRBV5-1 and TRBJ1-3 gives the full variable domain: KAGVTQTPRYLIKTRGQQVTLSCSPISGHRSVSWYQQTPGQGLQFLFEYFSETQRNKGNFPGRFSGRQFSNSRSEMNVSTLELGDSALYLCASSLALFDTALGNTIYFGEGSWLTVV.

The chain combines TRBV5-1 with TRBJ2-7, with D possibly matching TRBD2 (6 bases). CDR1 is SGHRS, CDR2 YFSETQ, per germline. V was pared by 1 base and J by 5 bases, with 22 bases between. This CDR3 contains 17 residues. This CDR3 is CASSLRQGGSRGNEQYF. The CDR3 bases are TGCGCCAGCAGCTTGAGGCAGGGAGGAAGTCGGGGGAACGAGCAGTACTTC.

This chain links TRBV7-2 with TRBJ1-1; TRBD1 aligns across 7 bases. The germline V gene has CDR1 SGHTA and CDR2 FQGNSA. V was clipped by 3 bases and J by 1 base; unmatched bases: 5. The CDR3 runs 15 residues. CDR3 in DNA: TGTGCCAGCAGCTTGGCAGGGGGAGGGAACACTGAAGCTTTCTTT. This gives the protein CASSLAGGGNTEAFF.

The genes are TRBV5-5 and TRBJ1-6; no clear D. V lost 4 bases and J lost 10, with 18 bases in between. Germline V lookup: CDR1 SGHKS, CDR2 YYEKEE (reference sequence). CDR3 length: 15 amino acids. CDR3 loop: CASSARTNSESPLHF. CDR3 DNA sequence: TGTGCCAGCAGCGCCCGTACGAATTCTGAGTCACCCCTCCACTTT. The full variable domain, rest sourced from reference TRBV5-5 and TRBJ1-6, is DAGVTQSPTHLIKTRGQQVTLRCSPISGHKSVSWYQQVLGQGPQFIFQYYEKEERGRGNFPDRFSARQFPNYSSELNVNALLLGDSALYLCASSARTNSESPLHFGNGTRLTVT.

This chain connects TRBV3-1 (or the pseudogene TRBV3-2) to TRBJ1-3, with D perhaps TRBD1 (5 bases). The CDR3 totals 16 residues. Germline CDR1 reads LGHDT; CDR2 reads YNNKEL (reference sequence). Trimming cost V 4 bases and J 2 bases, with 15 bases left between them. CDR3 nucleotides: TGTGCCAGCAGCCTTCGGGGGGGGACTACTGGAAACACCATATATTTT. This gives the protein CASSLRGGTTGNTIYF.